A single sample is the source of the 31 T cell receptor beta chains below, sequenced in a study of T cell repertoires in cytomegalovirus infection. TCRdb used MiXCR to reprocess the reads, holding one entry per CDR3 protein. This sample has roughly 920,000 distinct CDR3 sequences, with approximately 31% found just once. Antigens for these TCRs are unknown. The sequencing here drew on cultured CD8+ T cells from PBMCs, taken from culture after CMV antigen stimulation. The receptors come from a human donor in good health (CMV status not recorded). Some clones in this sample may be carry-over from other donors' samples.

This clonotype was detected only a few times. The chain links TRBV10-3 to TRBJ2-3; D is tentatively TRBD1 or TRBD2 (6 bases each). Germline CDR1 and CDR2: ENHRY and SYGVKD. CDR3 length: 18 amino acids. Trimming cost V 0 bases and J 1 base, with 17 bases left between them. In DNA form, the CDR3 reads TGTGCCATCAGTGAGTCTGGGACACCTCGCGGGGGCACAGATACGCAGTATTTT. This codes for CAISESGTPRGGTDTQYF.

In the case of this clonotype: Its ends do not fully match the called genes, so a read error is possible. The chain carries TRBV5-4 and TRBJ2-3, with D maybe TRBD1 (6 bases). CDR3 length: 14 amino acids. Germline lookup yields CDR1 SGHNT and CDR2 YYREEE (reference sequence). The CDR3 protein is CVSSEGVLADTQYF. CDR3 DNA sequence: TGTGTCAGCAGCGAGGGGGTGTTGGCAGATACGCAGTATTTT.

This clonotype was picked up many times. J is TRBJ1-1 and V is TRBV7-9; D possibly corresponds to TRBD1 (5 bases). The V and J ends lost 8 bases and 7 bases respectively, with 14 bases between them. CDR3 length: 12 amino acids. Germline V CDR1 and CDR2: SEHNR, FQNEAQ (reference sequence). The CDR3 DNA follows: TGTGCCAGCCTTAGTGAAAGGGGTGAAGCTTTCTTT. Amino acid sequence: CASLSERGEAFF.

The chain joins TRBV7-9 to TRBJ2-5, with D possibly matching TRBD1 (7 bases). Germline CDR1 SEHNR, CDR2 FQNEAQ (reference sequence). This CDR3 is 18 amino acids long. Trimming shortened V by 5 bases and J by 9 bases, and 31 bases separated the two germline ends. The CDR3: CASSLPPGDSPTGRAQYF. CDR3 coding DNA: TGTGCCAGCAGCCTGCCCCCGGGGGACAGTCCTACTGGAAGAGCCCAGTACTTC.

This clonotype was detected once. The CDR3 is CASSRSGGLGSNEQFF. CDR3 DNA sequence: TGTGCCAGCAGTCGATCAGGTGGGCTCGGATCAAATGAGCAGTTCTTC. This chain connects TRBV27 to TRBJ2-1; unclear D gene. V lost 5 bases and J lost 7, with 21 bases in between. CDR3 length: 16 residues. Germline V lookup: CDR1 MNHEY, CDR2 SMNVEV (reference sequence).

This clonotype was seen a few times. The chain combines TRBV6-6 with TRBJ1-1, with a possible D match to TRBD1 (6 bases). This CDR3 has 13 residues. Trimming removed 6 bases from V and 10 bases from J, with 18 bases in between. Germline values: CDR1 MNHNY, CDR2 SVGAGI (reference sequence). CDR3 protein: CASSSTQGVRAFF. In DNA, the CDR3 is TGTGCCAGCAGCTCCACACAGGGAGTGCGAGCTTTCTTT.

This clonotype appeared a few times. The chain carries TRBV4-2 and TRBJ2-7; 10 bases are shared with TRBD1. CDR1 and CDR2 (germline): LGHNA, YNFKEQ. The J segment lost 4 bases and the V segment lost 11 bases, leaving 17 bases of the junction unmatched. This CDR3 comprises 16 residues. Written as DNA, the CDR3 is TGTGCCGGATCCGGAGGTGAGGGACAGGGGAAGTACGAGCAGTACGTC. Encoded protein: CAGSGGEGQGKYEQYV.

The DNA of the CDR3 is TGTGCCAGCAGCCCTCGGACTAGCGTGGTTCAAGAGACCCAGTACTTC. Translated, it gives CASSPRTSVVQETQYF. The rearrangement links TRBV4-2 to TRBJ2-5; the match to TRBD2 covers 9 bases. Germline trimming cut 4 bases from V and 2 bases from J; bases unmatched to any gene: 8. CDR3 size: 16 residues. CDR1 and CDR2 (germline): LGHNA, YNFKEQ.

This chain uses TRBV7-3 with TRBJ2-2; perhaps TRBD1 as D (5 bases). Per the germline V gene, CDR1 is SGHTA and CDR2 is FQGTGA. CDR3 length: 15 residues. V was trimmed by 3 bases and J by 6 bases, leaving 14 bases between them. DNA for the CDR3: TGTGCCAGCAGCTTCCCCGCAGGGATAGCCGGGGAGCTGTTTTTT. It is translated as CASSFPAGIAGELFF.

On this clonotype: This sequence may be a read error, since a much larger clone differs from it by one base. This rearrangement joins TRBV4-3 to TRBJ2-2; D is undetermined. The length of the CDR3 is 17 residues. Germline lookup yields CDR1 LGHNA and CDR2 YSLEER. The CDR3 coding sequence is TGCACCAGCAGCCAAGATCGGTCAGTCGATTACACCGGGGAGCTGTTTTTT. Protein product: CTSSQDRSVDYTGELFF.

The genes are TRBV7-6 and TRBJ2-7, with TRBD1 matching over 8 bases. V lost 3 bases and J lost 4; bases outside the gene matches: 5. The germline V gene has CDR1 SGHVS and CDR2 FNYEAQ. This CDR3 region has 14 residues. The CDR3 DNA sequence: TGTGCCAGCAGCTTTCAGGGGGCGCAGTACGAGCAGTACTTC. Translated, it gives CASSFQGAQYEQYF. Variable domain in full (rest from reference TRBV7-6 and TRBJ2-7): GAGVSQSPRYKVTKRGQDVALRCDPISGHVSLYWYRQALGQGPEFLTYFNYEAQQDKSGLPNDRFSAERPEGSISTLTIQRTEQRDSAMYRCASSFQGAQYEQYFGPGTRLTVT.

This sequence joins TRBV9 and TRBJ2-7, with TRBD1 identical over 7 bases. The CDR3 runs to 12 residues. Germline CDR1 SGDLS, CDR2 YYNGEE. The CDR3 loop reads CNRRTGIVEQYV. The CDR3 bases are TGTAACAGGAGGACAGGAATTGTCGAGCAGTACGTC.

Turning to this clonotype: A single base separates this from a much larger clone, so it may be a read error. The CDR3 DNA reads as TGTGCCAGCAGCACTGGGGACGAGTCGGTTCTCGAGCAGTACTTC. Its translation is CASSTGDESVLEQYF. The chain links TRBV7-6 to TRBJ2-7; possibly TRBD1 or TRBD2 for D (5 bases each). Trimming left V 5 bases short and J 6 bases short, with 20 bases between. Germline V lookup: CDR1 SGHVS, CDR2 FNYEAQ. This CDR3 is built from 15 residues. The full variable domain, rest sourced from reference TRBV7-6 and TRBJ2-7, is GAGVSQSPRYKVTKRGQDVALRCDPISGHVSLYWYRQALGQGPEFLTYFNYEAQQDKSGLPNDRFSAERPEGSISTLTIQRTEQRDSAMYRCASSTGDESVLEQYFGPGTRLTVT.

The chain couples TRBV6-5 to TRBJ2-2; 10 nucleotides align to TRBD2. Trimming took 0 bases from V and 3 from J; bases not matched to a gene: 13. Looked up from germline, CDR1 is MNHEY and CDR2 is SVGAGI. This CDR3 spans 20 amino acids. CDR3 in DNA: TGTGCCAGCAGTTACTCGTCCCAGCGGGGGGGCCCGGGTGACACCGGGGAGCTGTTTTTT. It encodes CASSYSSQRGGPGDTGELFF.

A few counts support this clonotype. The CDR3 protein is CATSDFTGYGYTF. The DNA for the CDR3 is TGTGCCACCAGTGATTTTACCGGATATGGCTACACCTTC. The chain uses TRBV24-1 and TRBJ1-2, with unresolved D. V lost 1 base to trimming and J lost 5 bases, with 7 bases between them. This CDR3 region has 13 residues. CDR1 and CDR2 (germline): KGHDR, SFDVKD.

This chain uses TRBV10-3 with TRBJ1-1; 10 positions match TRBD1. Germline CDR1 reads ENHRY; CDR2 reads SYGVKD. CDR3 size: 13 residues. Trimming cost V 6 bases and J 7 bases; bases outside gene matches: 5. CDR3 loop: CAIRVDRGNEAFF. The DNA for the CDR3 is TGTGCCATCAGAGTGGACAGGGGGAATGAAGCTTTCTTT.

CDR3 sequence reads: CSVEGAVNTGELFF. In nucleotides, the CDR3 is TGCAGCGTTGAAGGGGCAGTGAACACCGGGGAGCTGTTTTTT. The rearrangement uses TRBV29-1 and TRBJ2-2; D unresolved. Germline values: CDR1 SQVTM, CDR2 ANQGSEA. Trimming cost V 1 base and J 1 base, with 7 bases left between them. This CDR3 contains 14 residues.

This CDR3 is CASSLSGRAGNTIYF. CDR3 bases: TGTGCCAGCAGCTTATCCGGCAGGGCTGGAAACACCATATATTTT. J is TRBJ1-3 and V is TRBV11-2, with a possible D match to TRBD1 (5 bases). Germline V lookup: CDR1 SGHAT, CDR2 FQNNGV. The CDR3 sequence is 15 residues long. The ends were cut back, 2 bases at V and 2 bases at J, with 10 bases in the middle.

The chain recombines TRBV12-3 or TRBV12-4 with TRBJ2-3, with 7 bases aligning to TRBD1. With 6 bases clipped from V and 0 bases from J, the junction kept 6 bases outside the gene matches. The CDR3 spans 15 residues. This chain's CDR3 is CASRQQGISTDTQYF. CDR3 sequence (DNA): TGTGCCAGCAGGCAACAGGGGATTAGCACAGATACGCAGTATTTT.

This sequence joins TRBV12-5 and TRBJ1-1; TRBD1 matches at 8 bases. CDR1 LGHNT and CDR2 FRNRAP come from the germline V gene. CDR3 size: 22 residues. V shed 2 bases and J 3 bases; nucleotides not matched to a gene: 26. The CDR3 sequence is CASGLNPRWVSKDTQGDTEAFF. The CDR3 region has the DNA TGTGCTAGTGGTTTGAATCCTCGTTGGGTAAGCAAAGATACACAGGGGGACACTGAAGCTTTCTTT. The variable domain in full, with the rest retrieved from reference TRBV12-5 and TRBJ1-1, is DARVTQTPRHKVTEMGQEVTMRCQPILGHNTVFWYRQTMMQGLELLAYFRNRAPLDDSGMPKDRFSAEMPDATLATLKIQPSEPRDSAVYFCASGLNPRWVSKDTQGDTEAFFGQGTRLTVV.

This clonotype was seen many times. V is TRBV10-3 and J is TRBJ2-1; 14 bases map to TRBD2. The trim removed 5 bases at V and 9 bases at J, leaving 6 bases unmatched. Germline V gives CDR1 ENHRY, CDR2 SYGVKD. CDR3 length: 15 residues. CDR3 residues: CAISRLAGGQVEQFF. DNA of the CDR3: TGTGCCATCAGTCGACTAGCGGGGGGGCAGGTTGAGCAGTTCTTC.

As DNA, the CDR3 is TGTGCCAGCAGTGGATCACCGAATCAGCCCCAGCATTTT. This gives the protein CASSGSPNQPQHF. This rearrangement joins TRBV6-1 to TRBJ1-5; no firm D call. The V gene's germline CDR1 is MNHNS and CDR2 SASEGT. This CDR3 region has 13 residues. V was trimmed by 4 bases and J by 4 bases, leaving 8 bases between them.

This sequence joins TRBV5-6 and TRBJ2-7; D is undetermined. V lost 0 bases and J lost 0, with 10 bases in between. The V gene's germline CDR1 is SGHDT and CDR2 YYEEEE. This CDR3 region has 15 residues. CDR3 sequence: CASSLVRLPSYEQYF. Written as DNA, the CDR3 is TGTGCCAGCAGCTTGGTGCGTCTACCCTCCTACGAGCAGTACTTC. The full variable domain, with the rest looked up from reference TRBV5-6 and TRBJ2-7, is DAGVTQSPTHLIKTRGQQVTLRCSPKSGHDTVSWYQQALGQGPQFIFQYYEEEERQRGNFPDRFSGHQFPNYSSELNVNALLLGDSALYLCASSLVRLPSYEQYFGPGTRLTVT.

There are a few counts of this clonotype. The V gene is TRBV7-8, the J gene TRBJ2-2, with a tentative D call TRBD1 (5 bases). The CDR3 extends over 14 amino acids. Germline values: CDR1 SGHVS, CDR2 FQNEAQ. Trimming removed 5 bases at V and 6 bases at J, with 13 bases between. CDR3 sequence: CASSLLQVAGELFF. The CDR3 DNA reads as TGTGCCAGCAGCCTCTTACAGGTGGCCGGGGAGCTGTTTTTT.

This clonotype showed up just a few times. The chain employs TRBV6-8 and TRBJ2-1; D not resolved. This CDR3 contains 15 residues. From germline, CDR1 is MNHGY and CDR2 SAAAGT. V lost 2 bases and J lost 8, with 16 bases in between. In DNA form, the CDR3 reads TGTGCCAGCAGTTACGTAGACTCCTACGACGATGAGCAGTTCTTC. Its protein is CASSYVDSYDDEQFF.

Notes on this clonotype: Germline and junction disagree at one end, which may indicate a read error. This chain links TRBV7-9 with TRBJ2-5; perhaps D is TRBD1 or TRBD2 (6 bases each). The CDR3 is 16 residues long. The V gene's germline CDR1 is SEHNR and CDR2 FQNEAQ (reference sequence). CDR3 sequence: CASSLGEEGEEDTQYF. The CDR3 coding sequence is TGTGCCAGCAGCCTTGGCGAGGAGGGGGAAGAAGACACCCAGTACTTC.

Only a few counts were recorded for this clonotype. The chain has TRBV6-2 or TRBV6-3 and TRBJ2-7, with D tentatively TRBD2 (5 bases). V shed 0 bases and J shed 2 bases, with 5 bases lying between them. The CDR3 contains 13 residues. In germline, CDR1 is MNHEY, CDR2 SVGEGT. Here the CDR3 reads CASSYSTTYEQYV. CDR3 in DNA: TGTGCCAGCAGTTACTCGACTACCTACGAGCAGTACGTC.

This chain uses TRBV11-2 with TRBJ2-1; D is perhaps TRBD2 (6 bases). The length of the CDR3 is 16 residues. V dropped 4 bases and J dropped 1 base, with 14 bases sitting between them. The V gene's germline CDR1 is SGHAT and CDR2 FQNNGV. This CDR3 is CASSSSGEGSYNEQFF. CDR3 DNA sequence: TGTGCCAGCAGCTCGTCGGGAGAGGGATCCTACAATGAGCAGTTCTTC.

This clonotype was detected only once. CDR3: CASRQGENGYTF. Here the CDR3 DNA reads TGTGCCAGCAGACAGGGGGAGAATGGCTACACCTTC. J is TRBJ1-2 and V is TRBV25-1, with 8 bases that match TRBD1. The CDR3 covers 12 residues. Germline V gene data show CDR1 as MGHDK and CDR2 as SYGVNS. The junction had 3 bases not matched to a gene; V was cut back by 6 bases and J by 6 bases.

This clonotype was detected only a few times. V is TRBV12-3 or TRBV12-4 and J is TRBJ1-1, with no clear D. Trimming removed 3 bases at V and 0 bases at J, with 8 bases between. The CDR3 is 14 residues long. The CDR3 sequence is CASSFASLNTEAFF. For the CDR3, the DNA is TGTGCCAGCAGTTTCGCCTCCCTGAACACTGAAGCTTTCTTT.

The chain is built from TRBV7-6 and TRBJ1-1; TRBD1 matches 9 bases. The CDR3 contains 14 residues. Germline trimming cut 5 bases from V and 5 bases from J; bases unmatched to any gene: 6. Germline loops: CDR1 SGHVS, CDR2 FNYEAQ. The CDR3 DNA sequence: TGTGCCAGCAGCCACTACAGGGGGCATACTGAAGCTTTCTTT. This gives the protein CASSHYRGHTEAFF.